This TCR beta chain was retrieved from a study of shared clonotypes between healthy human individuals. Notes on the study in general: Clonotype sharing among donors likely depends on sequencing depth.

TCRdb keeps only in-frame clones here, not all; method: immunoSEQ multiplex PCR. Of approximately 500,000 clones in the sample, over 70% were seen once. There were no recent acute infections or vaccinations among the donors, who were healthy HIV-negative adults. Genomic DNA for unsorted samples, which was extracted with the QIAamp DNA Blood Mini kit, came from about 90 million PBMCs. Comments on this clone: Its antigen is currently unknown.

V dropped 4 bases and J dropped 7 bases, with 27 bases sitting between them. CDR3 length: 17 amino acids. Germline values: CDR1 GTSNPN, CDR2 SVGIG (reference sequence). The specimen sequenced was PBMCs. This TCR was sampled from a woman in her thirties or forties in good health. Some clones in this sample may be carry-over from other donors' samples. This chain links TRBV30 with TRBJ2-3, with a tentative D call TRBD2 (6 bases). In DNA form, the CDR3 reads TGTGCCTGGACCCCCGGGACTCCAACGGTCACACGCAATACGCAGTATTTT. Its translation: CAWTPGTPTVTRNTQYF.